This T cell receptor beta chain was captured by sequencing in a study of T cell responses to AZD1222 COVID-19 vaccine. Study results and limitations: Following two doses of AZD1222, Spike-specific TCR breadth and depth rose. None of the repertoires were sampled until the peak T cell response had passed.

CDR1 and CDR2 (germline): SGHTA, FQGNSA. After removal of 5 bases from V and 5 bases from J, the junction contained 10 bases not matched to a gene. CDR3 size: 15 residues. Measured with immunoSEQ multiplex PCR; TCRdb has only the in-frame clones, and not every one. The sample records 100,000 to 150,000 clones, 85% being singletons. Concerning this clone: Antigen: not known.

The source material was peripheral blood, sampled 28 days after the second AZD1222 dose. The sequence derives from an adult who received the AZD1222 COVID-19 vaccine. J is TRBJ2-5 and V is TRBV7-2; TRBD1 agrees at 8 bases. CDR3 sequence reads: CASSLRAGGEETQYF. The CDR3 DNA sequence: TGTGCCAGCAGCCTAAGAGCAGGGGGCGAGGAGACCCAGTACTTC.